A selection of T cell receptor beta chains follows, all from one sample in a study of PD-1 blockade in classical Hodgkin lymphoma. The assay was immunoSEQ multiplex PCR, and TCRdb's table has in-frame clones only and misses some. The sample holds roughly 61,000 clones; approximately 90% are singletons and the top ten take over 14%. This specimen was peripheral blood mononuclear cells (PBMCs), taken at baseline. The receptors here all came from a human donor with classical Hodgkin lymphoma. Each CDR3 is given with its conserved first and last residue. The D gene is left open where the match is weak. Expanded clones are given a class, and other clones once, few, many or no size at all.

v_gene,d_gene,j_gene,abundance,CDR3nt,CDR3aa
TRBV7-9,NA,TRBJ1-5,NA,TGTGCCAGCAGCTTCGATAGCAATCAGCCCCAGCATTTT,CASSFDSNQPQHF
TRBV7-9,NA,TRBJ1-5,NA,TGTGCCAGCAGCCCCGGCGGAATCAATCAGCCCCAGCATTTT,CASSPGGINQPQHF
TRBV7-6,NA,TRBJ2-1,NA,TGTGCCAGCAGCTCCAATGGACAGCACAATGAGCAGTTCTTC,CASSSNGQHNEQFF
TRBV19,NA,TRBJ2-7,few,TGTGCCAGTAGTATAGCGTTGGGGAACGAGCAGTACTTC,CASSIALGNEQYF
TRBV9,TRBD2,TRBJ2-7,NA,TGTGCCAGCAGCGCCTGGACTAGCGGTATCTACGAGCAGTACTTC,CASSAWTSGIYEQYF
TRBV14,TRBD1,TRBJ1-1,NA,TGTGCCAGCAGCCAAATGAGGGGGCTGGTTGGGGACACTGAAGCTTTCTTT,CASSQMRGLVGDTEAFF
TRBV7-2,NA,TRBJ2-1,NA,TGTGCCAGCAGCTTAGCACTAAGCTCCTACAATGAGCAGTTCTTC,CASSLALSSYNEQFF
TRBV25-1,NA,TRBJ1-5,NA,TGTGCCAGCAGTGAATGGGGGGGGAATCAGCCCCAGCATTTT,CASSEWGGNQPQHF
TRBV29-1,TRBD1,TRBJ1-1,NA,TGCAGCGTTCCGATACAGGGGATGAACACTGAAGCTTTCTTT,CSVPIQGMNTEAFF
TRBV11-3,NA,TRBJ1-2,NA,TGTGCCAGCAGCTTGGATCCGGGGAAAAAAACTCACGGCTACACCTTC,CASSLDPGKKTHGYTF
TRBV10-3,NA,TRBJ2-3,NA,TGTGCCAACGGGGGTAGAACAGATACGCAGTATTTT,CANGGRTDTQYF
TRBV10-3,NA,TRBJ1-2,NA,TGTGCCATCAGTGAGTCGTGGGGGTTGGGAGGCTACACCTTC,CAISESWGLGGYTF
TRBV4-1,NA,TRBJ1-1,NA,TGCGCCAGCAGTCCCAAAACAGGGAACACTGAAGCTTTCTTT,CASSPKTGNTEAFF
TRBV18,TRBD1,TRBJ2-5,once,TGTGCCAGCGCGACAGGGGGCTCGGAGACCCAGTACTTC,CASATGGSETQYF
TRBV28,NA,TRBJ2-5,NA,TGTGCCAGCAGTTTGTCTTTCGGGACCCAGTACTTC,CASSLSFGTQYF
TRBV18,TRBD1,TRBJ2-2,few,TGTGCCAGCTCACCATTACAGGACAGGAAGTCCGGGGAGCTGTTTTTT,CASSPLQDRKSGELFF
TRBV19,NA,TRBJ1-5,NA,TGTGCCAGTAGTAAACGGAATCAGCCCCAGCATTTT,CASSKRNQPQHF
TRBV7-9,NA,TRBJ1-1,few,TGTGCCATCGTATGGGGCACTGAAGCTTTCTTT,CAIVWGTEAFF
TRBV6-1,NA,TRBJ2-7,NA,TGTGCCAGCAAGGAGACAGCCCACTACGAGCAGTACTTC,CASKETAHYEQYF
TRBV30,NA,TRBJ1-2,NA,TGTGCCTGGAGCCTACGGACGGGCTATGGCTACACCTTC,CAWSLRTGYGYTF
TRBV12-5,TRBD1,TRBJ2-2,NA,TGTGCTAGTCGTCCGGGACAGGGGTCTGGTAGCACCGGGGAGCTGTTTTTT,CASRPGQGSGSTGELFF
TRBV4-2,TRBD2,TRBJ2-2,NA,TGTGCCAGCAGCCAACGGGGGGTCCTAGTTATGAACACCGGGGAGCTGTTTTTT,CASSQRGVLVMNTGELFF
TRBV6-1,TRBD2,TRBJ2-7,once,TGTGCCAGCAGTGCCACTAGCGGGGGAGGCCCTACTATGGAGCAGTACTTC,CASSATSGGGPTMEQYF
TRBV4-1,NA,TRBJ1-2,NA,TGCGCCAGCAGCCTTCAACGGGACAACAACTATGGCTACACCTTC,CASSLQRDNNYGYTF
TRBV6-4,NA,TRBJ2-3,NA,TGTGCCAGCAGTGTATCAGGCGCCTTCACAGATACGCAGTATTTT,CASSVSGAFTDTQYF
TRBV30,NA,TRBJ1-2,NA,TGTGCCTGGAGTCTTCCTTCGCAGGGACTGGTTGGCTACACCTTC,CAWSLPSQGLVGYTF
TRBV4-2,NA,TRBJ2-1,NA,TGTGCCAGCAGCCAAGCCCCGAGCTCCGAAGGGCAGTTCTTC,CASSQAPSSEGQFF
TRBV4-1,NA,TRBJ2-2,NA,TGCGCCAGCAGCCAAGGGCTCCGGGACATTTTCACCGGGGAGCTGTTTTTT,CASSQGLRDIFTGELFF
TRBV7-2,NA,TRBJ2-1,NA,TGTGCCAGCAGCTTAGCCAGTCCAAATGAGCAGTTCTTC,CASSLASPNEQFF
TRBV6-6,NA,TRBJ2-7,NA,TGTGCCATCAAGGACAGCCGCTCCTACGAGCAGTACTTC,CAIKDSRSYEQYF
TRBV6-6,NA,TRBJ1-6,few,TGTGCCGGGAGGGGTAACGACTCACCCCTCCACTTT,CAGRGNDSPLHF
TRBV4-1,NA,TRBJ1-1,few,TGCGCCAGCAGCCAACCGTACCAGCCTCCTGAAGCTTTCTTT,CASSQPYQPPEAFF
TRBV5-1,NA,TRBJ1-5,NA,TGCGCCAGCAGCCTCGGGCAGAAAGAGAATCAGCCCCAGCATTTT,CASSLGQKENQPQHF
TRBV5-1,NA,TRBJ2-3,once,TGCGCCAGCGTAACGGCCGGAGCAGATACGCAGTATTTT,CASVTAGADTQYF
TRBV4-2,TRBD2,TRBJ2-5,NA,TGTGCCAGCAGCCAAGGGACTAGCGGGGACCTGCAAGAGACCCAGTACTTC,CASSQGTSGDLQETQYF
TRBV9,NA,TRBJ1-5,NA,TGTGCCAGCGGGGGGGGCTATAGCAATCAGCCCCAGCATTTT,CASGGGYSNQPQHF
TRBV30,TRBD1,TRBJ2-7,NA,TGTGCCTCTACCGAGGGGGCCCACGAGCAGTACTTC,CASTEGAHEQYF
TRBV13,NA,TRBJ1-5,few,TGTGCCAGCAGCCGGTGGGGAGATAGCAATCAGCCCCAGCATTTT,CASSRWGDSNQPQHF
TRBV6-6,NA,TRBJ1-3,NA,TGTGCCAGCAGTCGGACGCCCAGAAACACCATATATTTT,CASSRTPRNTIYF
TRBV6-5,NA,TRBJ1-5,NA,TGTGCCAGCAGTTACTCGAAGGGGGGTGGTTATCAGCCCCAGCATTTT,CASSYSKGGGYQPQHF
TRBV7-3,NA,TRBJ1-4,NA,TGTGCCAGCAGCTACCGGAAAGGAGAAAAACTGTTTTTT,CASSYRKGEKLFF
TRBV4-1,NA,TRBJ2-1,NA,TGCGCCAGCAGCCAAGAAGGTCTGGGACTCCTGGGGTACAATGAGCAGTTCTTC,CASSQEGLGLLGYNEQFF
TRBV19,TRBD1,TRBJ1-5,NA,TGTGCCAGTAGTACCCGACAGGGACATTCGGGCAATCAGCCCCAGCATTTT,CASSTRQGHSGNQPQHF
TRBV7-9,TRBD2,TRBJ2-1,NA,TGTGCCAGCTCCGCTAGCGGGCCCGATGAGCAGTTCTTC,CASSASGPDEQFF
TRBV27,NA,TRBJ2-2,NA,TGTGCCAGCAGTTCCCGGGCCCCGAGGGCCGGGGAGCTGTTTTTT,CASSSRAPRAGELFF
TRBV7-8,NA,TRBJ1-1,NA,TGTGCCAGCAGCAGAGGTAGGGGTGACACTGAAGCTTTCTTT,CASSRGRGDTEAFF
TRBV7-9,TRBD1,TRBJ1-3,NA,TGTGCCAGCAGCCCAAGGACAGGCTCTGGAAACACCATATATTTT,CASSPRTGSGNTIYF
TRBV7-8,NA,TRBJ2-7,once,TGTGCCAGCACTTACGGGCTAACCTACGAGCAGTACTTC,CASTYGLTYEQYF
TRBV7-2,TRBD1,TRBJ1-2,once,TGTGCCAGCAGCTTAGGTTGGAGACAGGGCCCCTATGGCTACACCTTC,CASSLGWRQGPYGYTF
TRBV5-6,NA,TRBJ2-5,NA,TGTGCCAGCAGCTTCCAGCAAGAGACCCAGTACTTC,CASSFQQETQYF
TRBV6-6,NA,TRBJ1-1,NA,TGTGCCGGGAGACAGCGTCTTAACCCGAACACTGAAGCTTTCTTT,CAGRQRLNPNTEAFF
TRBV18,NA,TRBJ1-3,NA,TGTGCCAGCTCACCTCCAGGAAACACCATATATTTT,CASSPPGNTIYF
TRBV5-6,TRBD1,TRBJ2-7,NA,TGTGCCAGCAGGACTGGACAGGGCAGTGAGCAGTACTTC,CASRTGQGSEQYF
TRBV19,NA,TRBJ1-1,NA,TGTGCCAGTAGTATATCGGTGAACACTGAAGCTTTCTTT,CASSISVNTEAFF
TRBV11-3,NA,TRBJ2-7,once,TGTGCCAGCAGCCTCCATGGGGGGCTCGAGCAGTACTTC,CASSLHGGLEQYF
TRBV7-8,NA,TRBJ1-1,NA,TGTGCCAGCAGCTTAGTTTACACTGAAGCTTTCTTT,CASSLVYTEAFF
TRBV27,NA,TRBJ1-1,NA,TGTGCCAGCAGTTTATCCGGGACACAGAACACTGAAGCTTTCTTT,CASSLSGTQNTEAFF
TRBV7-6,NA,TRBJ2-2,NA,TGTGCCAGCAGCCCCGGGACTCACACCGGGGAGCTGTTTTTT,CASSPGTHTGELFF
TRBV30,NA,TRBJ1-6,NA,TGTGCCTGGAGTGAACAGTCCTATAATTCACCCCTCCACTTT,CAWSEQSYNSPLHF